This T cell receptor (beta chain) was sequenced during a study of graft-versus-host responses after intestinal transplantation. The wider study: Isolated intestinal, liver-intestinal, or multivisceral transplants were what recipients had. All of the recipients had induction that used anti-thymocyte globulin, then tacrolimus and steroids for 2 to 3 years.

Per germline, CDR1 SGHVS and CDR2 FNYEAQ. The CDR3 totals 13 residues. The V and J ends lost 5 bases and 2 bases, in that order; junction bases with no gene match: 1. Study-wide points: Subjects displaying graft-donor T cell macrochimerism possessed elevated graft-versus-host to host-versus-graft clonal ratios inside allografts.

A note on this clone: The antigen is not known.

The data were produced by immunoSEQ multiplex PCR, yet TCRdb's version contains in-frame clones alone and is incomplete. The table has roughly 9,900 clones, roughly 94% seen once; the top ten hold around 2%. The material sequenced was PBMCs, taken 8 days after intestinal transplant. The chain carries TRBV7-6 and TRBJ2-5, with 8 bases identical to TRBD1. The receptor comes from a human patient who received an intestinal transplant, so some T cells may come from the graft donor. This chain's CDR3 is CASSRDRQETQYF. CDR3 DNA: TGTGCCAGCAGCCGGGACAGGCAAGAGACCCAGTACTTC.